These 29 T cell receptor beta chains originate from one sample sequenced in a study of control samples from healthy donors and cancer patients. Sequencing was performed with immunoSEQ multiplex PCR; in TCRdb, only in-frame clones are kept and a portion is missing. The sample includes about 150,000 clones, 85% to 95% of them seen just once. The sequenced material came from PBMCs. These receptors all stem from a man in his 60s with colorectal cancer.

In this sample, this clone turned up once. The chain employs TRBV13 and TRBJ2-7, with 7 bases that match TRBD2. The V segment lost 0 bases and the J segment 2 bases; nucleotides outside the gene matches: 4. Germline lookup yields CDR1 PRHDT and CDR2 FYEKMQ (reference sequence). The CDR3 consists of 15 residues. In DNA form, the CDR3 reads TGTGCCAGCAGCTTAGGCATTGGGGGGGCCTACGAGCAGTACTTC. Translation: CASSLGIGGAYEQYF.

The V call is TRBV11-2, the J call TRBJ2-7; 9 bases match TRBD1. The CDR3 spans 14 residues. In germline, CDR1 is SGHAT, CDR2 FQNNGV. The junction had 5 bases not matched to a gene; V was cut back by 5 bases and J by 3 bases. As DNA, the CDR3 is TGTGCCAGCAGCCCCGCGACAGGGGGCTACGAGCAGTACTTC. It is translated as CASSPATGGYEQYF.

The chain is built from TRBV6-2 or TRBV6-3 and TRBJ1-1; D is ambiguous. The V and J ends lost 2 bases and 0 bases respectively, with 13 bases between them. The CDR3 extends over 16 amino acids. Per germline, CDR1 MNHEY and CDR2 SVGEGT. Here the CDR3 reads CASSYRPELMNTEAFF. The CDR3 region has the DNA TGTGCCAGCAGTTACCGGCCAGAATTGATGAACACTGAAGCTTTCTTT.

This chain joins TRBV4-1 and TRBJ2-5; 7 bases map to TRBD1. The CDR3 consists of 15 residues. Germline loops: CDR1 MGHRA, CDR2 YSYEKL. The V and J ends lost 4 bases and 2 bases, in that order; junction bases with no gene match: 7. The CDR3 DNA follows: TGCGCCAGCAGCCTTTCCACAGGGGTGCAAGAGACCCAGTACTTC. Its translation: CASSLSTGVQETQYF.

Concerning this clone itself: Its ends do not fully match the called genes, so a read error is possible. The chain carries TRBV6-5 and TRBJ1-5; TRBD1 matches at 9 bases. This CDR3 has 13 amino acids. Germline V gene sequence: CDR1 MNHEY, CDR2 SVGAGI. In DNA, the CDR3 is TGTGCCAGCGGCGGGACAGGGAATCGGCCCCAGCATTTT. Translating it yields CASGGTGNRPQHF.

This clone has a single count. The CDR3 region has the DNA TGCGCCAGCAGCCAAGTTGTACAGGGGGAAGGCGAGCAGTACTTC. Encoded protein: CASSQVVQGEGEQYF. The rearrangement uses TRBV4-1 and TRBJ2-7; 8 nucleotides agree with TRBD1. This CDR3 has 15 residues. The germline V gene has CDR1 MGHRA and CDR2 YSYEKL. Germline trimming cut 1 base from V and 6 bases from J; bases unmatched to any gene: 8.

The gene calls are TRBV3-1 (or the pseudogene TRBV3-2) and TRBJ2-7; TRBD1 aligns across 7 bases. V lost 3 bases to trimming and J lost 0 bases; unmatched junction nucleotides: 5. The germline CDR1 and CDR2 sequences are LGHDT and YNNKEL (reference sequence). This CDR3 comprises 15 residues. CDR3 DNA: TGTGCCAGCAGCCAGACAGGGATGAACTCCTACGAGCAGTACTTC. It translates to CASSQTGMNSYEQYF.

A single count supports this clone. DNA for the CDR3: TGTGCCAGCAGCCAGAGGGTGGGACAGGGGCTAAACGAGCAGTACTTC. Translated: CASSQRVGQGLNEQYF. This chain links TRBV7-2 with TRBJ2-7, with 10 bases identical to TRBD1. V lost 5 bases, J lost 5 bases, and 12 bases stayed unmatched. Per the germline V gene, CDR1 is SGHTA and CDR2 is FQGNSA. The CDR3 covers 16 residues.

V is TRBV5-1 and J is TRBJ2-7; 7 bases map to TRBD1. From germline, CDR1 is SGHRS and CDR2 YFSETQ. This CDR3 is built from 15 residues. Germline trimming cut 5 bases from V and 0 bases from J; bases unmatched to any gene: 8. The CDR3 loop reads CASRDDRVLSYEQYF. CDR3 coding DNA: TGCGCCAGCAGGGACGACAGGGTTCTCTCCTACGAGCAGTACTTC. The full variable domain, with the rest looked up from reference TRBV5-1 and TRBJ2-7, is KAGVTQTPRYLIKTRGQQVTLSCSPISGHRSVSWYQQTPGQGLQFLFEYFSETQRNKGNFPGRFSGRQFSNSRSEMNVSTLELGDSALYLCASRDDRVLSYEQYFGPGTRLTVT.

The CDR3 sequence: CASSLYRDDKGYTF. The CDR3 DNA sequence: TGTGCCAGCAGTTTATACAGGGACGATAAGGGCTACACCTTC. The genes are TRBV28 and TRBJ1-2, with TRBD1 as a possible D gene (6 bases). The CDR3 contains 14 residues. V gave up 1 base and J gave up 8 bases, with 14 bases separating them. Germline V gene data show CDR1 as MDHEN and CDR2 as SYDVKM.

The J gene is TRBJ1-2, the V gene TRBV19, with 8 bases identical to TRBD1. CDR3 length: 17 residues. V shed 2 bases, J shed 0 bases, and the junction held 8 bases outside the gene matches. From germline, CDR1 is LNHDA and CDR2 SQIVND (reference sequence). The CDR3: CASSIIAGQVTNYGYTF. CDR3 nucleotide sequence: TGTGCCAGTAGTATAATAGCGGGACAGGTGACTAACTATGGCTACACCTTC.

The gene calls are TRBV19 and TRBJ1-5; possible D gene TRBD1, 5 bases. Germline V gives CDR1 LNHDA, CDR2 SQIVND (reference sequence). The CDR3 runs to 12 residues. V lost 7 bases and J lost 7, with 11 bases in between. CDR3 protein: CASITRGQPQHF. The CDR3 nucleotides are TGTGCCAGTATTACCCGGGGGCAGCCCCAGCATTTT.

The chain employs TRBV3-1 (or the pseudogene TRBV3-2) and TRBJ1-6; D is ambiguous. In germline, CDR1 is LGHDT, CDR2 YNNKEL (reference sequence). This CDR3 region has 14 residues. V was pared by 3 bases and J by 7 bases, with 10 bases between. The CDR3 DNA reads TGTGCCAGCAGCCAGACACCTCCCAATTCACCCCTCCACTTT. This gives the protein CASSQTPPNSPLHF.

This clone showed up just a few times. One end of the junction does not line up with germline, which may come from a read error. This chain joins TRBV3-1 (or the pseudogene TRBV3-2) and TRBJ1-1; TRBD1 might be the D (5 bases). CDR1 and CDR2 (germline): LGHDT, YNNKEL (reference sequence). CDR3 length: 15 residues. The CDR3 spells CASSQGLRDGPGAFF. DNA for the CDR3: TGTGCCAGCAGTCAAGGACTAAGGGACGGACCTGGAGCTTTCTTT.

The rearrangement links TRBV14 to TRBJ2-3; 13 bases are a match to TRBD2. This CDR3 has 17 amino acids. CDR1 is SGHDN, CDR2 FVKESK, per germline. Germline trimming cut 4 bases from V and 2 bases from J; bases unmatched to any gene: 6. The CDR3 here is CASSLRLAGGHTDTQYF. DNA of the CDR3: TGTGCCAGCAGCCTCCGACTAGCGGGGGGTCACACAGATACGCAGTATTTT.

The rearrangement joins TRBV11-2 to TRBJ2-3; possible D gene TRBD2, 5 bases. The V end was cut by 5 bases, the J end by 5 bases, with 11 bases between. The CDR3 runs 13 residues. Looked up from germline, CDR1 is SGHAT and CDR2 is FQNNGV. The CDR3 reads CASSPRTGDTQYF. CDR3 sequence (DNA): TGTGCCAGCAGCCCCCGGACTGGAGATACGCAGTATTTT. Combining the CDR3 with reference TRBV11-2 and TRBJ2-3 gives the whole variable domain EAGVAQSPRYKIIEKRQSVAFWCNPISGHATLYWYQQILGQGPKLLIQFQNNGVVDDSQLPKDRFSAERLKGVDSTLKIQPAKLEDSAVYLCASSPRTGDTQYFGPGTRLTVL.

V usage is TRBV18 and J usage is TRBJ1-1; maybe TRBD1 (5 bases). Germline CDR1 KGHSH, CDR2 LQKENI. The CDR3 totals 18 residues. Trimming shortened V by 4 bases and J by 1 base, and 22 bases separated the two germline ends. The chain's CDR3 is CASSHRTGQGLTNTEAFF. CDR3 nucleotides: TGTGCCAGCTCACATCGTACTGGGCAGGGCCTAACGAACACTGAAGCTTTCTTT.

This chain links TRBV11-3 with TRBJ1-5, with no clear D. There are 15 residues in the CDR3. Trimming took 5 bases from V and 6 from J, leaving 17 bases between them. Germline assignment: CDR1 SGHNT and CDR2 YENEEA. The CDR3 DNA sequence: TGTGCCAGCAGCCCCCCCTGGTGGGAGGGTCAGCCCCAGCATTTT. Protein product: CASSPPWWEGQPQHF.

V is TRBV11-3 and J is TRBJ1-1; D remains unclear. Germline V gives CDR1 SGHNT, CDR2 YENEEA. CDR3 length: 13 amino acids. Trimming pared 4 bases from V and 1 base from J, leaving 7 bases between. CDR3 coding DNA: TGTGCCAGCAGCTCCAGTCAGAACACTGAAGCTTTCTTT. It codes for CASSSSQNTEAFF.

The J gene is TRBJ2-1, the V gene TRBV4-3; 7 nucleotides agree with TRBD1. The CDR3 loop spans 16 amino acids. Germline CDR1 LGHNA, CDR2 YSLEER. The J segment lost 6 bases and the V segment lost 2 bases, leaving 10 bases of the junction unmatched. CDR3 DNA: TGCGCCAGCAGCCAAAGGGGGACAGAGGCTCGCAATGAGCAGTTCTTC. Translated, it gives CASSQRGTEARNEQFF.

This clone was observed once. V and J are TRBV28 and TRBJ1-1; the D is unclear. Germline CDR1 is MDHEN and CDR2 is SYDVKM. The CDR3 is 12 amino acids. Trimming stripped 5 bases from V and 5 bases from J, with 9 bases between. CDR3 sequence: CASSPAWTEAFF. The DNA for the CDR3 is TGTGCCAGCAGTCCGGCATGGACTGAAGCTTTCTTT.

This clone was recorded only once. Other DNA sequences in this specimen translate into the identical CDR3. CDR3 in DNA: TGTGCCAGCAGTTCCCAGGGGGGCTTCAATGAGCAGTTCTTC. Protein product: CASSSQGGFNEQFF. The rearrangement uses TRBV6-2 or TRBV6-3 and TRBJ2-1; a weak D match, TRBD1 (7 bases). The CDR3 length is 14 residues. Germline CDR1 is MNHEY and CDR2 is SVGEGT. V was trimmed by 4 bases and J by 6 bases, leaving 13 bases between them.

This clone was observed once. The chain has TRBV29-1 and TRBJ2-1, with D possibly matching TRBD2 (6 bases). The V and J ends lost 2 bases and 6 bases respectively, with 14 bases between them. The CDR3 runs to 14 residues. Germline V lookup: CDR1 SQVTM, CDR2 ANQGSEA. This chain's CDR3 is CSVELGGAPNEQFF. CDR3 nucleotides: TGCAGCGTTGAACTTGGCGGGGCCCCCAATGAGCAGTTCTTC.

Within the sample, this clone is medium-sized (0.01 to 0.1%). This rearrangement joins TRBV11-2 to TRBJ1-2; a weak D match, TRBD1 (5 bases). The germline V and J ends were trimmed by 2 bases and 3 bases, with 10 bases remaining between them. This CDR3 region has 14 residues. Germline lookup yields CDR1 SGHAT and CDR2 FQNNGV. In nucleotides, the CDR3 is TGTGCCAGCAGCTTAACGACAGACTACTATGGCTACACCTTC. Encoded protein: CASSLTTDYYGYTF.

The chain combines TRBV27 with TRBJ2-5, with D hard to call. Between the trimmed V and J ends, which lost 6 bases and 5 bases, there was a span of 10 bases. The CDR3 length is 12 residues. Germline V CDR1 and CDR2: MNHEY, SMNVEV (reference sequence). The CDR3 bases are TGTGCCAGCAGCGCCACGGGCGAGACCCAGTACTTC. Translated: CASSATGETQYF.

The chain couples TRBV4-2 to TRBJ2-3; no clear D gene. Deletions cut 1 base from V and 2 bases from J, with 10 bases between. CDR3 length: 15 amino acids. Germline V gene sequence: CDR1 LGHNA, CDR2 YNFKEQ. CDR3 nucleotides: TGTGCCAGCAGCCAAGGGCTAACCTCCACAGATACGCAGTATTTT. Translated: CASSQGLTSTDTQYF.

This CDR3 is CASSLGGIVNQPQHF. Here the CDR3 DNA reads TGTGCCAGCAGCTTAGGAGGTATTGTCAATCAGCCCCAGCATTTT. V and J are TRBV7-2 and TRBJ1-5; no clear D. Trimming pared 1 base from V and 3 bases from J, leaving 10 bases between. The germline CDR1 and CDR2 sequences are SGHTA and FQGNSA. The CDR3 is 15 residues long.

The chain employs TRBV5-6 and TRBJ2-1; weak D call: TRBD2 (6 bases). V lost 3 bases, J lost 8 bases, and 15 bases lay in between. Germline V gene data show CDR1 as SGHDT and CDR2 as YYEEEE. This CDR3 is 14 amino acids long. The CDR3 nucleotides are TGTGCCAGCAGCTCATCTAGCGTGTGGGATGAGCAGTTCTTC. Encoded protein: CASSSSSVWDEQFF.

The chain recombines TRBV7-9 with TRBJ1-5; D possibly corresponds to TRBD1 (5 bases). V shed 7 bases and J shed 5 bases, with 9 bases lying between them. The CDR3 totals 12 residues. Germline-derived CDR1 and CDR2 are SEHNR and FQNEAQ (reference sequence). In DNA, the CDR3 is TGTGCCAGCAACTTGGGGGATCAGCCCCAGCATTTT. Protein product: CASNLGDQPQHF.